One and the same sample provided the 7 T cell receptor beta chains below, sequenced in a study of T cell responses to AZD1222 COVID-19 vaccine (dated by TCRdb to about 2021). The label giving this sample's time point can be read as: about 28 days (+/-7) after the second vaccine dose. The method behind the library was the immunoSEQ multiplex PCR assay. This immuneACCESS table, as held by TCRdb, lists in-frame sequences with V and J called but not all clones. Of the missing ones, under half trace to an unresolved V gene in checked studies; the others have no known cause. The sample table holds 150,000 to 200,000 clones, of which about 91% were seen once. The ten largest clones represent roughly 1.4% of the sample. The sequenced sample was peripheral blood, obtained 28 days after the second AZD1222 dose. Receptors were obtained from an adult who received the AZD1222 COVID-19 vaccine.

This rearrangement joins TRBV3-1 (or the pseudogene TRBV3-2) to TRBJ1-5; possibly TRBD1 for D (6 bases). V dropped 1 base and J dropped 9 bases, with 13 bases sitting between them. The germline gives CDR1 LGHDT, CDR2 YNNKEL (reference sequence). There are 14 residues in the CDR3. The CDR3 sequence is CASSQVGGLGPQHF. The CDR3 nucleotides are TGTGCCAGCAGCCAAGTTGGGGGCTTAGGGCCCCAGCATTTT.

CDR3 nucleotides: TGTGCCAGCAGCACCATAGTGTCGGATTCACCCCTCCACTTT. It codes for CASSTIVSDSPLHF. The gene calls are TRBV7-9 and TRBJ1-6; D not resolved. The CDR3 covers 14 residues. V was shortened by 5 bases and J by 8 bases, with 13 bases between the two germline ends. The germline V gene has CDR1 SEHNR and CDR2 FQNEAQ (reference sequence). The full variable domain, completed using reference TRBV7-9 and TRBJ1-6, is DTGVSQNPRHKITKRGQNVTFRCDPISEHNRLYWYRQTLGQGPEFLTYFQNEAQLEKSRLLSDRFSAERPKGSFSTLEIQRTEQGDSAMYLCASSTIVSDSPLHFGNGTRLTVT.

The rearrangement joins TRBV30 to TRBJ1-1, with D unclear. V was cut by 0 bases and J by 0 bases, with 17 bases left in between. Germline V gene lookup returns CDR1 GTSNPN and CDR2 SVGIG (reference sequence). This CDR3 spans 17 amino acids. CDR3 protein: CAWSVWKASLMNTEAFF. CDR3 sequence (DNA): TGTGCCTGGAGTGTATGGAAAGCTTCCCTCATGAACACTGAAGCTTTCTTT.

This chain links TRBV4-2 with TRBJ2-7; 9 nucleotides agree with TRBD2. Germline V gene sequence: CDR1 LGHNA, CDR2 YNFKEQ. The length of the CDR3 is 15 residues. V dropped 4 bases and J dropped 3; count of bases not matched to a gene: 7. CDR3 bases: TGTGCCAGCAGCCCCTCTGCGGGAGGGCGCTACGAGCAGTACTTC. Amino acids: CASSPSAGGRYEQYF.

This chain uses TRBV7-8 with TRBJ1-5; D gene unclear. Trimming pared 5 bases from V and 3 bases from J, leaving 14 bases between. The CDR3 has 15 amino acids. CDR1 SGHVS and CDR2 FQNEAQ come from the germline V gene. In DNA form, the CDR3 reads TGTGCCAGCAGCCCAACCGGGGAGCCCAATCAGCCCCAGCATTTT. It codes for CASSPTGEPNQPQHF. The whole variable domain, filled in from reference TRBV7-8 and TRBJ1-5, reads GAGVSQSPRYKVAKRGQDVALRCDPISGHVSLFWYQQALGQGPEFLTYFQNEAQLDKSGLPSDRFFAERPEGSVSTLKIQRTQQEDSAVYLCASSPTGEPNQPQHFGDGTRLSIL.

The J gene is TRBJ2-7, the V gene TRBV5-1; a possible D gene is TRBD1 (5 bases). The CDR3 spans 18 residues. Germline V gene data show CDR1 as SGHRS and CDR2 as YFSETQ. Trimming pared 1 base from V and 0 bases from J, leaving 20 bases between. The CDR3 loop reads CASSLSRQGKAVSYEQYF. For the CDR3, the DNA is TGCGCCAGCAGCTTGTCGCGGCAGGGCAAGGCCGTCTCCTACGAGCAGTACTTC.

This chain joins TRBV13 and TRBJ1-1, with D hard to call. Germline loops: CDR1 PRHDT, CDR2 FYEKMQ (reference sequence). V was shortened by 1 base and J by 1 base, with 13 bases between the two germline ends. The CDR3 has 16 amino acids. CDR3 nucleotides: TGTGCCAGCAGCTTAGTGGCAGGCGGCGCGAACACTGAAGCTTTCTTT. Translating gives CASSLVAGGANTEAFF.